This TCR beta chain was sequenced for a study of PD-1 and CTLA-4 blockade in melanoma. Trimming removed 7 bases from V and 5 bases from J, with 14 bases in between. CDR1 is SNHLY and CDR2 is FYNNEI in the germline V gene. This CDR3 is built from 13 residues. Produced via immunoSEQ multiplex PCR; TCRdb's table is partial and in-frame only. The data hold about 32,000 clones, with roughly 90% observed a single time. This rearrangement joins TRBV2 to TRBJ2-5; D perhaps matches TRBD2 (5 bases). The sample in question was CD8+ T cells from peripheral blood, obtained from a patient given anti-PD-1 treatment. This sequence originates from a human donor with melanoma. The CDR3 sequence is CASKSATGETQYF. The CDR3, as DNA: TGTGCCAGCAAGAGCGCGACGGGGGAGACCCAGTACTTC. The variable domain in full, completed from reference TRBV2 and TRBJ2-5, reads EPEVTQTPSHQVTQMGQEVILRCVPISNHLYFYWYRQILGQKVEFLVSFYNNEISEKSEIFDDQFSVERPDGSNFTLKIRSTKLEDSAMYFCASKSATGETQYFGPGTRLLVL.